Listed here are 30 T cell receptor beta chains from one sample, sequenced in a study of CD8+ T cells in alopecia areata. The treatment denotes: oral pan-JAK inhibitor, 5-10 mg twice daily. Extraction of RNA preceded its reverse transcription into cDNA, which served as the sequencing template. The protocol was immunoSEQ multiplex PCR, while the TCRdb copy is restricted to in-frame clones and leaves out a portion. The sample shows 150,000 or so clones, 86% of them seen only once. The starting material was CD8+ T cells sorted from blood, obtained at week 4, from a patient treated with tofacitinib. These receptor sequences come from a human donor with alopecia areata.

This chain joins TRBV7-6 and TRBJ2-2; 8 nucleotides line up with TRBD1. Germline V gives CDR1 SGHVS, CDR2 FNYEAQ. J was trimmed by 4 bases and V by 3 bases; bases with no gene match: 10. This CDR3 region has 17 residues. The CDR3 region has the DNA TGTGCCAGCAGCTTGCCCCCGGACAGGGAGTCCACCGGGGAGCTGTTTTTT. This translates into CASSLPPDRESTGELFF.

The chain carries TRBV7-6 and TRBJ1-1, with unresolved D. This CDR3 comprises 12 residues. The germline gives CDR1 SGHVS, CDR2 FNYEAQ. V was pared by 5 bases and J by 7 bases, with 11 bases between. CDR3 in DNA: TGTGCCAGCAGCGTCATCGGGCATGAAGCTTTCTTT. The encoded protein is CASSVIGHEAFF.

The V call is TRBV5-1, the J call TRBJ2-1, with a tentative D call TRBD1 (5 bases). Trimming pared 4 bases from V and 5 bases from J, leaving 22 bases between. This CDR3 contains 17 residues. The germline V gene has CDR1 SGHRS and CDR2 YFSETQ. For the CDR3, the DNA is TGCGCCAGCAGCCCCAACCCAGGGCGAGCTATGGACAATGAGCAGTTCTTC. Residues: CASSPNPGRAMDNEQFF.

The V gene is TRBV29-1, the J gene TRBJ1-2; D gene uncertain. CDR1 is SQVTM and CDR2 is ANQGSEA in the germline V gene. Trimming took off 2 bases at V and 0 bases at J, with 7 bases between the two ends. The CDR3 has 13 residues. The DNA for the CDR3 is TGCAGCGTTGAACACAGACCTAACTATGGCTACACCTTC. It codes for CSVEHRPNYGYTF.

CDR3 loop: CASTADGVEEKLFF. The DNA of the CDR3 is TGTGCCAGCACCGCGGACGGCGTGGAGGAAAAACTGTTTTTT. This rearrangement joins TRBV7-9 to TRBJ1-4; D is uncertain. This CDR3 is built from 14 residues. CDR1 SEHNR and CDR2 FQNEAQ come from the germline V gene (reference sequence). Trimming pared 7 bases from V and 8 bases from J, leaving 17 bases between. The entire variable domain, with the rest obtained from reference TRBV7-9 and TRBJ1-4, is as follows: DTGVSQNPRHKITKRGQNVTFRCDPISEHNRLYWYRQTLGQGPEFLTYFQNEAQLEKSRLLSDRFSAERPKGSFSTLEIQRTEQGDSAMYLCASTADGVEEKLFFGSGTQLSVL.

The chain carries TRBV27 and TRBJ2-2, with D possibly TRBD1 on 6 matching bases. There are 15 residues in the CDR3. The V end lost 3 bases, the J end lost 6 bases, and 14 bases lay between the germline ends. The germline V gene has CDR1 MNHEY and CDR2 SMNVEV (reference sequence). CDR3 nucleotides: TGTGCCAGCAGTTTTTCGACAGGCATGGCCGGGGAGCTGTTTTTT. This gives the protein CASSFSTGMAGELFF.

The chain joins TRBV7-9 to TRBJ2-7; D gene ambiguous. The CDR3 consists of 14 residues. The V end lost 5 bases, the J end lost 1 base, and 12 bases lay between the germline ends. Looked up from germline, CDR1 is SEHNR and CDR2 is FQNEAQ (reference sequence). CDR3 in amino acids: CASSPARESYEQYF. DNA for the CDR3: TGTGCCAGCAGCCCAGCAAGGGAATCCTACGAGCAGTACTTC.

This clone was counted a single time. The rearrangement joins TRBV7-8 to TRBJ2-3; 10 bases agree with TRBD1. The trim removed 3 bases at V and 1 base at J, leaving 4 bases unmatched. This CDR3 has 16 residues. Germline-derived CDR1 and CDR2 are SGHVS and FQNEAQ. Here the CDR3 reads CASSLTGGWGTDTQYF. The CDR3 bases are TGTGCCAGCAGCTTGACAGGGGGCTGGGGCACAGATACGCAGTATTTT.

This clone was observed a handful of times. The identical CDR3 is also encoded by other nucleotide sequences in the sample. V usage is TRBV7-9 and J usage is TRBJ2-7; D remains unclear. The CDR3 totals 14 residues. The V gene lost 5 bases and the J gene lost 2 bases, with 13 bases spanning the gap. Germline V gene sequence: CDR1 SEHNR, CDR2 FQNEAQ (reference sequence). This chain's CDR3 is CASSPPAGTYEQYF. CDR3 DNA sequence: TGTGCCAGCAGCCCGCCGGCAGGAACCTACGAGCAGTACTTC.

This clone is a singleton in its sample. The genes are TRBV25-1 and TRBJ2-7; possibly TRBD1 for D (5 bases). Deletions cut 5 bases from V and 4 bases from J, with 6 bases between. The CDR3 contains 11 residues. Germline assignment: CDR1 MGHDK and CDR2 SYGVNS. For the CDR3, the DNA is TGTGCCAGCAGTCAGGGTTACGAGCAGTACTTC. This gives the protein CASSQGYEQYF.

The rearrangement uses TRBV25-1 and TRBJ2-7; D is unresolved. This CDR3 has 11 amino acids. Germline CDR1 is MGHDK and CDR2 is SYGVNS. V lost 3 bases to trimming and J lost 2 bases, with 2 bases between them. CDR3 sequence: CASSEPYEQYF. The CDR3 DNA reads as TGTGCCAGCAGTGAGCCCTACGAGCAGTACTTC.

This clone was counted only a few times. The chain uses TRBV13 and TRBJ1-1; D gene unclear. V lost 4 bases and J lost 4, with 7 bases in between. The CDR3 runs to 12 residues. Germline V gene lookup returns CDR1 PRHDT and CDR2 FYEKMQ (reference sequence). This chain's CDR3 is CASSSESTEAFF. CDR3 DNA sequence: TGTGCCAGCAGCTCAGAAAGCACTGAAGCTTTCTTT.

The DNA of the CDR3 is TGCAGCGTTGTAGAACCGGGACAAATCACCTACGAGCAGTACTTC. Its protein product is CSVVEPGQITYEQYF. The chain uses TRBV29-1 and TRBJ2-7; TRBD1 might be the D (6 bases). This CDR3 comprises 15 residues. Trimming removed 4 bases from V and 2 bases from J, with 18 bases in between. Germline-derived CDR1 and CDR2 are SQVTM and ANQGSEA.

The chain uses TRBV11-2 and TRBJ2-5, with 8 bases identical to TRBD2. The length of the CDR3 is 15 residues. J gave up 1 base and V 1 base, and 2 bases lay outside the gene matches. The V gene's germline CDR1 is SGHAT and CDR2 FQNNGV. The CDR3 DNA follows: TGTGCCAGCAGCTTAGGCCTAGCGGGCCAAGAGACCCAGTACTTC. This gives the protein CASSLGLAGQETQYF.

The chain recombines TRBV27 with TRBJ2-7; D not resolved. V was clipped by 6 bases and J by 0 bases, with 21 bases between them. CDR1 MNHEY and CDR2 SMNVEV come from the germline V gene (reference sequence). This CDR3 contains 17 residues. In DNA form, the CDR3 reads TGTGCCAGCAGCCCTGGTCTGGAGAGACCTCCCTCCTACGAGCAGTACTTC. Protein product: CASSPGLERPPSYEQYF.

The chain has TRBV29-1 and TRBJ1-1; tentative D call: TRBD1 (6 bases). The V gene's germline CDR1 is SQVTM and CDR2 ANQGSEA. Deletions cut 6 bases from V and 1 base from J, with 18 bases between. This CDR3 comprises 15 residues. This CDR3 is CSVSKLGHPNTEAFF. CDR3 in DNA: TGCAGCGTGAGCAAACTGGGACACCCGAACACTGAAGCTTTCTTT.

This chain connects TRBV27 to TRBJ2-5, with TRBD1 matching 7 bases. CDR3 length: 13 amino acids. Germline V CDR1 and CDR2: MNHEY, SMNVEV (reference sequence). V trimming: 3 bases; J trimming: 3 bases; junction bases outside the gene matches: 1. The CDR3: CASSFTGEETQYF. CDR3 nucleotides: TGTGCCAGCAGTTTTACAGGGGAAGAGACCCAGTACTTC.

The V call is TRBV13, the J call TRBJ2-7; TRBD1 matches 10 bases. This CDR3 contains 17 residues. Germline CDR1 and CDR2: PRHDT and FYEKMQ (reference sequence). V dropped 5 bases and J dropped 5; count of bases not matched to a gene: 15. This chain's CDR3 is CASSPKGHRDRGHEQYF. The CDR3 nucleotides read TGTGCCAGCAGCCCAAAGGGGCACCGGGACAGGGGCCACGAGCAGTACTTC.

The chain has TRBV19 and TRBJ2-7, with TRBD2 identical over 10 bases. CDR1 LNHDA and CDR2 SQIVND come from the germline V gene (reference sequence). Unmatched junction bases numbered 9, after V lost 5 bases and J lost 2 bases. CDR3 length: 16 amino acids. The CDR3: CASSGGGLAGAYEQYF. The CDR3 bases are TGTGCCAGTAGTGGCGGTGGGCTAGCGGGAGCCTACGAGCAGTACTTC. The full variable domain, with the rest looked up from reference TRBV19 and TRBJ2-7, is DGGITQSPKYLFRKEGQNVTLSCEQNLNHDAMYWYRQDPGQGLRLIYYSQIVNDFQKGDIAEGYSVSREKKESFPLTVTSAQKNPTAFYLCASSGGGLAGAYEQYFGPGTRLTVT.

This chain connects TRBV27 to TRBJ2-2; D possibly corresponds to TRBD1 (6 bases). The CDR3 is 16 amino acids. In germline, CDR1 is MNHEY, CDR2 SMNVEV (reference sequence). The V gene lost 4 bases and the J gene lost 2 bases, with 14 bases spanning the gap. CDR3 protein: CASSWAWGTNTGELFF. For the CDR3, the DNA is TGTGCCAGCAGTTGGGCATGGGGGACAAACACCGGGGAGCTGTTTTTT.

This clone was counted once. The chain uses TRBV7-9 and TRBJ2-1, with TRBD1 matching over 9 bases. The CDR3 contains 14 residues. Germline CDR1 SEHNR, CDR2 FQNEAQ (reference sequence). V gave up 1 base and J gave up 7 bases; unmatched junction bases: 2. The CDR3 protein is CASSLGDRANEQFF. CDR3 in DNA: TGTGCCAGCAGCTTAGGGGACAGGGCTAATGAGCAGTTCTTC.

In nucleotides, the CDR3 is TGTGCCAGCAGCTCCCAGACAGGGGAGCACGCGAACACCGGGGAGCTGTTTTTT. Translating gives CASSSQTGEHANTGELFF. The chain couples TRBV7-8 to TRBJ2-2; 8 bases agree with TRBD1. The V gene end was trimmed by 4 bases and the J gene end by 0 bases; junction bases not matched to a gene: 10. The germline V gene has CDR1 SGHVS and CDR2 FQNEAQ. There are 18 residues in the CDR3.

Here the CDR3 DNA reads TGTGCCAGCAGTTCCTTCGGGCAGGGGGCTTACGAGCAGTACTTC. Translating it yields CASSSFGQGAYEQYF. V usage is TRBV27 and J usage is TRBJ2-7; TRBD1 aligns across 8 bases. The germline V gene encodes CDR1 MNHEY and CDR2 SMNVEV (reference sequence). V dropped 4 bases and J dropped 4; count of bases not matched to a gene: 9. This CDR3 spans 15 amino acids.

This chain joins TRBV7-9 and TRBJ2-6; D perhaps matches TRBD1 (5 bases). CDR1 SEHNR and CDR2 FQNEAQ come from the germline V gene (reference sequence). V lost 1 base and J 8 bases, leaving 15 bases between the germline ends. CDR3 length: 16 residues. This CDR3 reads CASSLVYGAETNVLTF. In DNA form, the CDR3 reads TGTGCCAGCAGCTTAGTTTATGGGGCGGAGACCAACGTCCTGACTTTC. The whole variable domain, filled in from reference TRBV7-9 and TRBJ2-6, reads DTGVSQNPRHKITKRGQNVTFRCDPISEHNRLYWYRQTLGQGPEFLTYFQNEAQLEKSRLLSDRFSAERPKGSFSTLEIQRTEQGDSAMYLCASSLVYGAETNVLTFGAGSRLTVL.

The V and J genes are TRBV7-8 and TRBJ2-1; 12 positions agree with TRBD2. The V segment lost 5 bases and the J segment 7 bases; nucleotides outside the gene matches: 6. Per germline, CDR1 SGHVS and CDR2 FQNEAQ. There are 15 residues in the CDR3. DNA for the CDR3: TGTGCCAGCAGCCCACTAGCGGGGGGCGCGAATGAGCAGTTCTTC. Residues: CASSPLAGGANEQFF.

V gene TRBV15 combines with J gene TRBJ2-5; TRBD2 matches at 12 bases. This CDR3 region has 18 residues. The junction had 7 bases not matched to a gene; V was cut back by 0 bases and J by 2 bases. Per germline, CDR1 LNHNV and CDR2 YYDKDF (reference sequence). For the CDR3, the DNA is TGTGCCACCAGCAGAGATCTGATCGGACTAGCGGGACAAGAGACCCAGTACTTC. This gives the protein CATSRDLIGLAGQETQYF.

With regard to this clone: Other DNA sequences within the sample encode an identical CDR3. The CDR3 sequence is CSVEGTGSSYEQYF. CDR3 sequence (DNA): TGCAGCGTTGAGGGGACAGGTAGCTCCTACGAGCAGTACTTC. This rearrangement joins TRBV29-1 to TRBJ2-7, with 8 nucleotides matching TRBD1. Germline V gives CDR1 SQVTM, CDR2 ANQGSEA. V dropped 3 bases and J dropped 0; count of bases not matched to a gene: 4. The CDR3 sequence is 14 residues long.

The rearrangement links TRBV6-5 to TRBJ2-1; 8 bases map to TRBD1. The CDR3 has 14 residues. Per germline, CDR1 MNHEY and CDR2 SVGAGI. Trimming at V came to 5 bases and at J to 8 bases, leaving 8 bases not matched to a gene. CDR3 loop: CASSLWTGRHEQFF. CDR3 DNA: TGTGCCAGCAGTCTCTGGACAGGGAGGCATGAGCAGTTCTTC.

The chain combines TRBV6-6 with TRBJ1-1, with 9 bases aligning to TRBD1. The germline CDR1 and CDR2 sequences are MNHNY and SVGAGI (reference sequence). This CDR3 region has 13 residues. After removal of 5 bases from V and 5 bases from J, the junction contained 3 bases not matched to a gene. The chain's CDR3 is CASSPGTGTEAFF. CDR3 nucleotides: TGTGCCAGCAGTCCCGGGACAGGGACTGAAGCTTTCTTT.

This CDR3 is CSVVGTSSYEQYF. Here the CDR3 DNA reads TGCAGCGTTGTAGGGACTAGCTCCTACGAGCAGTACTTC. V and J are TRBV29-1 and TRBJ2-7; 8 bases match TRBD2. The V segment lost 4 bases and the J segment 0 bases; nucleotides outside the gene matches: 2. Germline V lookup: CDR1 SQVTM, CDR2 ANQGSEA. The CDR3 is 13 amino acids.